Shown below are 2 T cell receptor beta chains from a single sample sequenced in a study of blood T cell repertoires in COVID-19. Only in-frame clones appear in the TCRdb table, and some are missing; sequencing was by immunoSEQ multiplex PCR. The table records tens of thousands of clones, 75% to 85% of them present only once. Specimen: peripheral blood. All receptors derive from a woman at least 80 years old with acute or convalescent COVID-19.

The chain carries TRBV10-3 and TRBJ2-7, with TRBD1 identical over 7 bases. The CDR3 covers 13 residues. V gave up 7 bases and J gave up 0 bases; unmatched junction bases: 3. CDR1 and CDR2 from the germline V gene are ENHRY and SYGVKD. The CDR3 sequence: CAIKGTDSYEQYF. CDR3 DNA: TGTGCCATCAAAGGGACAGACTCCTACGAGCAGTACTTC.

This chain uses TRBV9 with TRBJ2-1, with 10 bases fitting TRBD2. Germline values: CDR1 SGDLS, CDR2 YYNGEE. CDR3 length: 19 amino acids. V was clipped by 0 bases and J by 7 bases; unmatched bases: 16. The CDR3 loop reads CASSVEGGLLAGVLNEQFF. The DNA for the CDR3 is TGTGCCAGCAGCGTAGAGGGGGGGCTCCTAGCGGGAGTTCTAAATGAGCAGTTCTTC.